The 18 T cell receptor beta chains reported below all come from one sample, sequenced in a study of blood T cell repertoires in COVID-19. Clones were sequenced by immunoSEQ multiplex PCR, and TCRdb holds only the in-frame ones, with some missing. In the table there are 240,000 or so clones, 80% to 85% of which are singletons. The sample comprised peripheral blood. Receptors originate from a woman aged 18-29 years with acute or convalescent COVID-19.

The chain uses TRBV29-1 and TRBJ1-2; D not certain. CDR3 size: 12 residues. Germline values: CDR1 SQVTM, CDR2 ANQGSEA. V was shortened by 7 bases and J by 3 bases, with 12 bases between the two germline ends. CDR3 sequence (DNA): TGCAGCGGGGGAGAAAACTACTATGGCTACACCTTC. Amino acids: CSGGENYYGYTF.

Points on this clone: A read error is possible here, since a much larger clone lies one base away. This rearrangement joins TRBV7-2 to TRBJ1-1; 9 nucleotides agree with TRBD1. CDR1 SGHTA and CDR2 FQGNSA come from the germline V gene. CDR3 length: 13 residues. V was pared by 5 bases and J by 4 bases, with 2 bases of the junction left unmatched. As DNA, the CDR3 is TGTGCCAGCAGCCCGACAGGGGGCACTGAAGCTTTCTTT. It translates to CASSPTGGTEAFF.

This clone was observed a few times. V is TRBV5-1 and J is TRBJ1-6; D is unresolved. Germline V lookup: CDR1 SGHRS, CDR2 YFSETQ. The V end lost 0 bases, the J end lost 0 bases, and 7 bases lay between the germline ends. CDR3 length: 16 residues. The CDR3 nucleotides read TGCGCCAGCAGCTTGGAGCTGAGCTCCTATAATTCACCCCTCCACTTT. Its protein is CASSLELSSYNSPLHF. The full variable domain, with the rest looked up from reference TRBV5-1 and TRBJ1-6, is KAGVTQTPRYLIKTRGQQVTLSCSPISGHRSVSWYQQTPGQGLQFLFEYFSETQRNKGNFPGRFSGRQFSNSRSEMNVSTLELGDSALYLCASSLELSSYNSPLHFGNGTRLTVT.

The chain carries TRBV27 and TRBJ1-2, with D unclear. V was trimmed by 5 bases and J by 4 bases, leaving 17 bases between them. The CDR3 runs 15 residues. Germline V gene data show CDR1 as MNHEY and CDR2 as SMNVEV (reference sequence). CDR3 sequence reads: CASSPTAMRGYGYTF. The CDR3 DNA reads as TGTGCCAGCAGTCCGACCGCGATGCGGGGCTATGGCTACACCTTC.

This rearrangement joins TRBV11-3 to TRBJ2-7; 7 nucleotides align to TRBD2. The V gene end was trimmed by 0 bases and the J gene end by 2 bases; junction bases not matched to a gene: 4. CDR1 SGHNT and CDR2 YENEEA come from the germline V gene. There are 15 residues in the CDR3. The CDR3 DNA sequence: TGTGCCAGCAGCTTAGATTCTAGCGGCACCTACGAGCAGTACTTC. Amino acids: CASSLDSSGTYEQYF.

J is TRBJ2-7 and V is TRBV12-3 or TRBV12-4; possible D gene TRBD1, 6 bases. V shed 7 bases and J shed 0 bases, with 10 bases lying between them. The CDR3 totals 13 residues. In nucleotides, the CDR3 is TGTGCCAGCAATGGGGGCTACTCCTACGAGCAGTACTTC. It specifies CASNGGYSYEQYF.

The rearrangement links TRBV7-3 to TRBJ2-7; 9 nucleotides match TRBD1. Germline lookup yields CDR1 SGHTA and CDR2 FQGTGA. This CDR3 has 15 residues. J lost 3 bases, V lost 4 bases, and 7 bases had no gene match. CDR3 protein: CASSSLRDRVYEQYF. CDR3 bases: TGTGCCAGCAGCTCCCTCCGGGACAGGGTCTACGAGCAGTACTTC.

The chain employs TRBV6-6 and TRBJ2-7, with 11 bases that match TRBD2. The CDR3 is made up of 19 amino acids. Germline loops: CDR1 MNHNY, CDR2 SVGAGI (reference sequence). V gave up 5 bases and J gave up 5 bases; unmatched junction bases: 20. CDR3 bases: TGTGCCAGCAGTCCCCAGGGACTAGCGGATCTACTTTATCGTGACGAGCAGTACTTC. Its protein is CASSPQGLADLLYRDEQYF.

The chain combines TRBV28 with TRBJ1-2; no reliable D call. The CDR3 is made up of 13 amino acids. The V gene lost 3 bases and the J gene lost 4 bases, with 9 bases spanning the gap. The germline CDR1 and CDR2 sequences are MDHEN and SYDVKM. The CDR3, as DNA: TGTGCCAGCAGTTTTGGCCGCTTCTATGGCTACACCTTC. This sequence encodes CASSFGRFYGYTF.

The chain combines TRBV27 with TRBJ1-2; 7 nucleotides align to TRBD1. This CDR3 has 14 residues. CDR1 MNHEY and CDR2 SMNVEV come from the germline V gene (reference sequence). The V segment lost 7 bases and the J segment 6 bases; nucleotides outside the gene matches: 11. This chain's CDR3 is CASTSRTGLHGYTF. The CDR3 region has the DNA TGTGCCAGCACCTCCCGGACAGGCCTCCATGGCTACACCTTC.

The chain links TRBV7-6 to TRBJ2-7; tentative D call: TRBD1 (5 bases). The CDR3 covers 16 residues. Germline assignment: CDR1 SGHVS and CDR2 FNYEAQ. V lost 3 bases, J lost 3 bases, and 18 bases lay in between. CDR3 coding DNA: TGTGCCAGCAGCTTTGGAGTAACAGACGACAGCTACGAGCAGTACTTC. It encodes CASSFGVTDDSYEQYF.

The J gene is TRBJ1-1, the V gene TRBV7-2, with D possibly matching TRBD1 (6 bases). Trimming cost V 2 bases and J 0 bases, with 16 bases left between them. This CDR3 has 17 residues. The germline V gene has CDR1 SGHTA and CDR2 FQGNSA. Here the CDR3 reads CASSLPRTVSLNTEAFF. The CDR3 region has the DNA TGTGCCAGCAGCTTACCCCGGACAGTGTCCCTGAACACTGAAGCTTTCTTT.

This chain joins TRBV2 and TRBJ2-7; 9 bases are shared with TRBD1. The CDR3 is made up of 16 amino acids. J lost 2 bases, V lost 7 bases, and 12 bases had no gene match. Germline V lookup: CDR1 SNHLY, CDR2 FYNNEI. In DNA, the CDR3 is TGTGCCAGCACCTTAAACCCGGGACAGGGCACCTACGAGCAGTACTTC. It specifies CASTLNPGQGTYEQYF. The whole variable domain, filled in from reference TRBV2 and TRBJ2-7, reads EPEVTQTPSHQVTQMGQEVILRCVPISNHLYFYWYRQILGQKVEFLVSFYNNEISEKSEIFDDQFSVERPDGSNFTLKIRSTKLEDSAMYFCASTLNPGQGTYEQYFGPGTRLTVT.

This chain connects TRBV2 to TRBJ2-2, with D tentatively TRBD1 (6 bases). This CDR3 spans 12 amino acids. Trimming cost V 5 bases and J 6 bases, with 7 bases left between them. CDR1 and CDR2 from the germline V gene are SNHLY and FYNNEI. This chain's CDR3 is CASSTGPGELFF. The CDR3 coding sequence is TGTGCCAGCAGTACAGGGCCCGGGGAGCTGTTTTTT.

The CDR3 sequence: CASKAQGAHQPQHF. CDR3 sequence (DNA): TGTGCCAGTAAAGCCCAGGGGGCTCATCAGCCCCAGCATTTT. V usage is TRBV19 and J usage is TRBJ1-5; 8 bases are a match to TRBD1. The V and J ends lost 7 bases and 5 bases, in that order; junction bases with no gene match: 7. The CDR3 spans 14 residues. Germline CDR1 LNHDA, CDR2 SQIVND (reference sequence).

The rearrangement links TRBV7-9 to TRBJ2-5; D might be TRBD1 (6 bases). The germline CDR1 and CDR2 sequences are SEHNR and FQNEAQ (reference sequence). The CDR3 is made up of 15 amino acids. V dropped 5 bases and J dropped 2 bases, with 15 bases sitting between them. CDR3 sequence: CASSPGVAEQETQYF. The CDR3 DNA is TGTGCCAGCAGCCCAGGGGTGGCGGAGCAAGAGACCCAGTACTTC.

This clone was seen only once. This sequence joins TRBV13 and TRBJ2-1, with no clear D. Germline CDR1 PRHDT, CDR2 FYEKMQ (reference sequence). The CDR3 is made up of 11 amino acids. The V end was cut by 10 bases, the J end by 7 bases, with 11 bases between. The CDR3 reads CAISTGNEQFF. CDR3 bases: TGTGCCATCTCGACTGGGAATGAGCAGTTCTTC. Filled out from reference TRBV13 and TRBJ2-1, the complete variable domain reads AAGVIQSPRHLIKEKRETATLKCYPIPRHDTVYWYQQGPGQDPQFLISFYEKMQSDKGSIPDRFSAQQFSDYHSELNMSSLELGDSALYFCAISTGNEQFFGPGTRLTVL.

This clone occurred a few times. The chain's CDR3 is CASSVGQGYPYNSPLHF. The CDR3 DNA reads as TGTGCCAGCAGCGTCGGACAGGGTTATCCCTATAATTCACCCCTCCACTTT. This chain links TRBV9 with TRBJ1-6; TRBD1 aligns across 8 bases. Losses at the gene ends were 2 bases for V and 2 bases for J; bases not matched to a gene: 6. This CDR3 region has 17 residues. Germline CDR1 reads SGDLS; CDR2 reads YYNGEE.